The rows below give T cell receptor beta chains drawn from one sample of a study of human T cells and chemical hapten exposure. TCRdb re-derived calls from the RACE reads in MiXCR, one entry per CDR3 protein. The data hold some 400,000 distinct CDR3 sequences, with more than 4.5% observed a single time. Specimen: whole blood, collected in connection with sensitization to the hapten diphenylcyclopropenone (DPC). The receptor source for this set is a woman between 50 and 59 years old with alopecia areata. Some clones in this sample may be carry-over from other donors' samples. The CDR3 runs from the conserved cysteine through the conserved F or W. Only some rows state a clone size, as once, few, many or a class for expanded clones.

clone_size	v_call	cdr3_length	j_call	cdr3_aa
many	TRBV20-1	13	TRBJ1-6	CSTSGTVNSPLHF
few	TRBV12-5	15	TRBJ1-5	CASGAQTSGNQPQHF
.	TRBV3-1	14	TRBJ1-1	CASSQADMNTEAFF
.	TRBV9	14	TRBJ1-1	CASSNTGNGTEAFF
few	TRBV5-5	12	TRBJ2-1	CASSSGLGEQFF
many	TRBV6-1	14	TRBJ2-2	CASSERSWAGELFF
few	TRBV20-1	16	TRBJ2-3	CSAAGLAGRYTDTQYF
.	TRBV9	15	TRBJ2-7	CASSAPGQGSYEQYF
few	TRBV5-6	14	TRBJ1-5	CASSAWGGNQPQHF
.	TRBV9	18	TRBJ2-2	CASSVEPFPGSATGELFF
many	TRBV13	15	TRBJ2-6	CASSLGMPGANVLTF
many	TRBV6-5	12	TRBJ2-7	CASSYTSGEQYF
many	TRBV12-3/TRBV12-4	15	TRBJ1-1	CASSSGQGGGTEAFF
few	TRBV28	17	TRBJ2-1	CASSLDRSDISYNEQFF
many	TRBV7-2	15	TRBJ2-4	CASSIQQGMANIQYF
few	TRBV6-5	16	TRBJ2-3	CASSKNIAGGTDTQYF
few	TRBV14	15	TRBJ2-7	CASSQDHVISYEQYF
few	TRBV30	13	TRBJ1-1	CAWSSGTNTEAFF
many	TRBV3-1	16	TRBJ1-3	CASTSGHSSSGNTIYF
few	TRBV28	14	TRBJ1-6	CASSYRGGLSPLHF
.	TRBV20-1	13	TRBJ1-6	CSASGGPNSPLHF
few	TRBV3-1	20	TRBJ2-1	CASSQDQTGLYPARANEQFF